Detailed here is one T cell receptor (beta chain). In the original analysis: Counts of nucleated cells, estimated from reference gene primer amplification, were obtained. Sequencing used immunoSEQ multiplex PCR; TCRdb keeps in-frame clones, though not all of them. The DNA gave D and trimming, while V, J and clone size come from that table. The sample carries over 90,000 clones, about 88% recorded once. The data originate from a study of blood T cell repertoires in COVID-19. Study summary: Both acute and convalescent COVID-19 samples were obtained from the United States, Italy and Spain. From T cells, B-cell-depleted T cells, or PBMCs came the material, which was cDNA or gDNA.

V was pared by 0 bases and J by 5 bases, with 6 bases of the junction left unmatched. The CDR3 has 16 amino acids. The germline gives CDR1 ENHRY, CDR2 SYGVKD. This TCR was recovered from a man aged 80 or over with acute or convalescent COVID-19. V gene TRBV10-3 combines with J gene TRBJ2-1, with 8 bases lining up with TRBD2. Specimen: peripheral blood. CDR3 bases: TGTGCCATCAGTGAGTCTTGGACTAGCAACGACAATGAGCAGTTCTTC. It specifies CAISESWTSNDNEQFF.